These 24 T cell receptor beta chains share one sample of origin, sequenced in a study of cytomegalovirus exposure and HLA in healthy donors. The PCR ran on 60 Vbeta and 13 Jbeta primers. Only in-frame clones appear in the TCRdb table, and some are missing; sequencing was by immunoSEQ multiplex PCR. The table includes around 170,000 clones, 70% to 80% detected once. The sequencing sample was made of PBMCs. Every receptor here comes from a man aged 35 to 55 in good health and CMV-seronegative.

The chain is built from TRBV5-5 and TRBJ1-5; TRBD1 might be the D (5 bases). This CDR3 comprises 15 residues. Germline loops: CDR1 SGHKS, CDR2 YYEKEE (reference sequence). V lost 4 bases to trimming and J lost 6 bases, with 17 bases between them. Here the CDR3 reads CASSPWGVSTQPQHF. The CDR3 nucleotides read TGTGCCAGCAGCCCCTGGGGGGTCTCCACTCAGCCCCAGCATTTT.

The chain couples TRBV19 to TRBJ2-5, with D uncertain. Germline CDR1 reads LNHDA; CDR2 reads SQIVND (reference sequence). V dropped 4 bases and J dropped 2 bases, with 11 bases sitting between them. The CDR3 extends over 14 amino acids. CDR3: CASSTPPGQETQYF. The CDR3 bases are TGTGCCAGTAGTACCCCCCCCGGGCAAGAGACCCAGTACTTC.

This rearrangement joins TRBV5-1 to TRBJ2-1; 7 nucleotides align to TRBD2. The trim removed 0 bases at V and 6 bases at J, leaving 6 bases unmatched. The length of the CDR3 is 15 residues. CDR1 is SGHRS and CDR2 is YFSETQ in the germline V gene. The CDR3 sequence is CASSLGSSGINEQFF. CDR3 DNA: TGCGCCAGCAGCTTGGGATCCAGCGGGATCAATGAGCAGTTCTTC.

The genes are TRBV5-8 and TRBJ1-1; 10 bases agree with TRBD1. This CDR3 has 16 residues. CDR1 is SGHTS, CDR2 YDEGEE, per germline. The V gene end was trimmed by 2 bases and the J gene end by 10 bases; junction bases not matched to a gene: 14. This chain's CDR3 is CASSLNPGQGPWGAFF. CDR3 sequence (DNA): TGTGCCAGCAGCTTAAATCCGGGACAGGGGCCGTGGGGAGCTTTCTTT.

This clone has only a few counts. V usage is TRBV19 and J usage is TRBJ1-5; TRBD1 aligns across 8 bases. Germline CDR1 reads LNHDA; CDR2 reads SQIVND (reference sequence). J was trimmed by 1 base and V by 1 base; bases with no gene match: 3. The CDR3 length is 16 residues. The CDR3 bases are TGTGCCAGTAGTATAGCCCACAGGGGGAGCAATCAGCCCCAGCATTTT. Residues: CASSIAHRGSNQPQHF.

V usage is TRBV11-2 and J usage is TRBJ2-3; 10 nucleotides align to TRBD2. Trimming at V came to 3 bases and at J to 3 bases, leaving 3 bases not matched to a gene. This CDR3 comprises 15 residues. CDR1 and CDR2 from the germline V gene are SGHAT and FQNNGV. The CDR3 DNA reads as TGTGCCAGCAGCTTTAGCGGGAGGCCGACAGATACGCAGTATTTT. Protein sequence: CASSFSGRPTDTQYF.

The V call is TRBV6-5, the J call TRBJ2-1; 7 bases line up with TRBD2. The germline CDR1 and CDR2 sequences are MNHEY and SVGAGI. Germline trimming cut 10 bases from V and 0 bases from J; bases unmatched to any gene: 9. The CDR3 has 15 amino acids. Here the CDR3 reads CATGGEGYSYNEQFF. CDR3 bases: TGTGCCACCGGCGGGGAGGGATACTCCTACAATGAGCAGTTCTTC.

The chain links TRBV7-2 to TRBJ1-1; perhaps TRBD1 as D (5 bases). Germline V gene data show CDR1 as SGHTA and CDR2 as FQGNSA. The CDR3 has 13 residues. V was pared by 2 bases and J by 7 bases, with 11 bases between. The CDR3 protein is CASSLMGRGEAFF. The DNA for the CDR3 is TGTGCCAGCAGCTTAATGGGAAGGGGTGAAGCTTTCTTT.

The rearrangement joins TRBV27 to TRBJ2-2; the D is unclear. Germline loops: CDR1 MNHEY, CDR2 SMNVEV (reference sequence). CDR3 length equals 14 residues. V was trimmed by 3 bases and J by 1 base, leaving 6 bases between them. As DNA, the CDR3 is TGTGCCAGCAGTTTGCGGTGGAACACCGGGGAGCTGTTTTTT. Residues: CASSLRWNTGELFF.

This chain joins TRBV27 and TRBJ2-2; 11 nucleotides match TRBD2. Germline lookup yields CDR1 MNHEY and CDR2 SMNVEV (reference sequence). J was trimmed by 2 bases and V by 6 bases; bases with no gene match: 5. There are 16 residues in the CDR3. This CDR3 is CASSPGLAVNTGELFF. CDR3 nucleotides: TGTGCCAGCAGCCCGGGACTAGCGGTAAACACCGGGGAGCTGTTTTTT.

J is TRBJ1-2 and V is TRBV19, with 8 bases identical to TRBD1. Trimming cost V 4 bases and J 4 bases; bases outside gene matches: 5. The CDR3 length is 14 residues. In germline, CDR1 is LNHDA, CDR2 SQIVND (reference sequence). CDR3: CASSRTGQGYGYTF. The CDR3 DNA reads as TGTGCCAGTAGTAGAACTGGACAGGGCTATGGCTACACCTTC.

CDR3 in amino acids: CAWSVLFSGANVLTF. The DNA for the CDR3 is TGTGCCTGGAGTGTACTTTTCTCTGGGGCCAACGTCCTGACTTTC. The chain employs TRBV30 and TRBJ2-6; no clear D gene. Trimming cost V 0 bases and J 0 bases, with 6 bases left between them. Germline CDR1 is GTSNPN and CDR2 is SVGIG (reference sequence). The CDR3 extends over 15 amino acids.

In this sample, this clone turned up a few times. V and J are TRBV29-1 and TRBJ2-1; 7 bases fit TRBD2. V lost 2 bases and J lost 6; bases outside the gene matches: 7. This CDR3 is built from 14 residues. The germline V gene has CDR1 SQVTM and CDR2 ANQGSEA. The CDR3 region is CSVENRGRGNEQFF. CDR3 nucleotides: TGCAGCGTTGAAAACCGTGGGAGGGGCAATGAGCAGTTCTTC.

The J gene is TRBJ1-5, the V gene TRBV27; the D gene is possibly TRBD1 (5 bases). The CDR3 consists of 13 residues. Trimming pared 6 bases from V and 7 bases from J, leaving 13 bases between. Germline V CDR1 and CDR2: MNHEY, SMNVEV (reference sequence). CDR3 region: CASSHRDYQPQHF. The DNA of the CDR3 is TGTGCCAGCAGCCATCGGGACTACCAGCCCCAGCATTTT.

V gene TRBV19 combines with J gene TRBJ2-5, with TRBD1 as a possible D gene (5 bases). CDR3 length: 13 amino acids. CDR1 is LNHDA, CDR2 SQIVND, per germline (reference sequence). The V and J ends lost 5 bases and 5 bases respectively, with 12 bases between them. The CDR3 region has the DNA TGTGCCAGTAGTCCCAGTAAGGGGGAGACCCAGTACTTC. Translating gives CASSPSKGETQYF.

The chain employs TRBV10-1 and TRBJ1-1, with 9 bases lining up with TRBD1. The CDR3 spans 14 residues. Looked up from germline, CDR1 is WNHNN and CDR2 is SYGVQD (reference sequence). With V trimmed by 1 base and J by 8 bases, 5 bases remained unmatched. As DNA, the CDR3 is TGCGCCAGCAGTGAGTTGCCGGGACAGGGAGAAGCTTTCTTT. Amino acid sequence: CASSELPGQGEAFF.

This clone was found a few times. The V gene is TRBV19, the J gene TRBJ1-2, with 7 bases that match TRBD1. Germline V gene sequence: CDR1 LNHDA, CDR2 SQIVND (reference sequence). This CDR3 is 14 amino acids long. After removal of 6 bases from V and 4 bases from J, the junction contained 8 bases not matched to a gene. In DNA, the CDR3 is TGTGCCAGTAGCTTCCAGGGGGGAGTCTATGGCTACACCTTC. This codes for CASSFQGGVYGYTF.

The chain recombines TRBV9 with TRBJ1-1, with D uncertain. The CDR3 covers 14 residues. Germline loops: CDR1 SGDLS, CDR2 YYNGEE. V lost 0 bases to trimming and J lost 3 bases, with 9 bases between them. CDR3 sequence reads: CASSVGEEDTEAFF. For the CDR3, the DNA is TGTGCCAGCAGCGTAGGGGAGGAGGACACTGAAGCTTTCTTT.

This clone was seen a single time. The V call is TRBV5-6, the J call TRBJ2-2, with 7 bases matching TRBD1. This CDR3 region has 14 residues. Germline CDR1 and CDR2: SGHDT and YYEEEE. V lost 2 bases and J lost 5; bases outside the gene matches: 3. This CDR3 is CASSFDRATGELFF. CDR3 nucleotides: TGTGCCAGCAGCTTCGACAGGGCAACCGGGGAGCTGTTTTTT.

This chain connects TRBV6-1 to TRBJ1-1, with D possibly matching TRBD1 (6 bases). Germline loops: CDR1 MNHNS, CDR2 SASEGT. V lost 3 bases and J lost 4, with 15 bases in between. This CDR3 is 15 amino acids long. This CDR3 reads CASSDDSTGLTEAFF. CDR3 DNA sequence: TGTGCCAGCAGTGACGACTCCACAGGGCTCACTGAAGCTTTCTTT.

Comments on this clone: The same CDR3 arises from other DNA sequences in this sample as well. The V gene is TRBV10-3, the J gene TRBJ1-5; 8 bases map to TRBD1. This CDR3 region has 14 residues. With 10 bases clipped from V and 2 bases from J, the junction kept 7 bases outside the gene matches. Germline V gene sequence: CDR1 ENHRY, CDR2 SYGVKD. CDR3: CATLGQGRNQPQHF. The CDR3 DNA follows: TGTGCCACCCTCGGACAGGGACGCAATCAGCCCCAGCATTTT.

This rearrangement joins TRBV27 to TRBJ2-1; D not certain. The CDR3 contains 13 residues. Germline V gene sequence: CDR1 MNHEY, CDR2 SMNVEV (reference sequence). Trimming shortened V by 4 bases and J by 7 bases, and 11 bases separated the two germline ends. This CDR3 reads CASSSPHLNEQFF. Written as DNA, the CDR3 is TGTGCCAGCAGTTCCCCCCACTTAAATGAGCAGTTCTTC.

Of note for this clone: One end of the junction varies from germline; a read error may be responsible. The chain is built from TRBV10-3 and TRBJ2-7, with a possible D match to TRBD2 (6 bases). Per the germline V gene, CDR1 is ENHRY and CDR2 is SYGVKD. This CDR3 has 13 amino acids. CDR3 sequence reads: CAISEDDGTHAHF. The CDR3 nucleotides read TGTGCCATCAGTGAAGATGATGGGACTCACGCGCACTTC.

This clone was seen once. The J gene is TRBJ1-4, the V gene TRBV7-8; a weak D match, TRBD1 (5 bases). The CDR3 loop spans 14 amino acids. CDR1 SGHVS and CDR2 FQNEAQ come from the germline V gene. V gave up 8 bases and J gave up 0 bases, with 10 bases separating them. The CDR3 DNA reads as TGTGCCAGCGGGCGGGGGTCAACTAATGAAAAACTGTTTTTT. This codes for CASGRGSTNEKLFF.